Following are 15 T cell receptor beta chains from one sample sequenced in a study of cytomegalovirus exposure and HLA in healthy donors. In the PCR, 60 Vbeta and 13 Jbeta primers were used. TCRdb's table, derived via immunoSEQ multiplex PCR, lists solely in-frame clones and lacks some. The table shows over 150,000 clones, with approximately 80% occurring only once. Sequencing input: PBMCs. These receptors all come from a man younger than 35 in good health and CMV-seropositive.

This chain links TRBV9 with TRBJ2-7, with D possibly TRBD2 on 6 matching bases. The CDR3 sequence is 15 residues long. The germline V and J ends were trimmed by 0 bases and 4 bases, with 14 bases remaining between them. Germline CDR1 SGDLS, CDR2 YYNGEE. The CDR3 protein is CASSVAWGESYEQYF. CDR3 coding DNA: TGTGCCAGCAGCGTAGCCTGGGGGGAGTCGTACGAGCAGTACTTC.

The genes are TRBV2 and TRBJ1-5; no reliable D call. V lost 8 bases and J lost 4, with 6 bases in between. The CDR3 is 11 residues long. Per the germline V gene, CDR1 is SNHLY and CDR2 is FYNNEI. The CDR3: CASRGNQPQHF. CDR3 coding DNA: TGTGCCAGCCGCGGGAATCAGCCCCAGCATTTT.

In DNA, the CDR3 is TGCGCCAGCAGCGTGACAGGGGGACACAACAATGAGCAGTTCTTC. Translating gives CASSVTGGHNNEQFF. This chain joins TRBV5-1 and TRBJ2-1, with 9 bases fitting TRBD1. J lost 5 bases, V lost 4 bases, and 7 bases had no gene match. Germline V lookup: CDR1 SGHRS, CDR2 YFSETQ. CDR3 length: 15 amino acids. The variable domain in full, with the rest retrieved from reference TRBV5-1 and TRBJ2-1, is KAGVTQTPRYLIKTRGQQVTLSCSPISGHRSVSWYQQTPGQGLQFLFEYFSETQRNKGNFPGRFSGRQFSNSRSEMNVSTLELGDSALYLCASSVTGGHNNEQFFGPGTRLTVL.

Here the CDR3 DNA reads TGCGCCAGCAGCCCTAGTCTAGTGAGACAGGGTTACGAGCAGTACTTC. Its translation: CASSPSLVRQGYEQYF. The chain is built from TRBV4-1 and TRBJ2-7; TRBD1 agrees at 7 bases. Germline-derived CDR1 and CDR2 are MGHRA and YSYEKL. This CDR3 comprises 16 residues. V lost 4 bases, J lost 4 bases, and 13 bases stayed unmatched.

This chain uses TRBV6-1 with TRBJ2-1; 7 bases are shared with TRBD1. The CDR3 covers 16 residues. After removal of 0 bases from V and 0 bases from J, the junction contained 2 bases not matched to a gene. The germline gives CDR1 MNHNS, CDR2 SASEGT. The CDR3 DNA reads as TGTGCCAGCAGTGAAGCCGGGACAGTCTCCTACAATGAGCAGTTCTTC. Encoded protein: CASSEAGTVSYNEQFF.

This CDR3 reads CASSPPAGGGYTF. The CDR3 DNA reads as TGTGCCAGCTCACCACCGGCGGGGGGTGGCTACACCTTC. The V call is TRBV18, the J call TRBJ1-2; D is perhaps TRBD1 (5 bases). Trimming shortened V by 0 bases and J by 7 bases, and 9 bases separated the two germline ends. This CDR3 is 13 amino acids long. CDR1 and CDR2 from the germline V gene are KGHSH and LQKENI.

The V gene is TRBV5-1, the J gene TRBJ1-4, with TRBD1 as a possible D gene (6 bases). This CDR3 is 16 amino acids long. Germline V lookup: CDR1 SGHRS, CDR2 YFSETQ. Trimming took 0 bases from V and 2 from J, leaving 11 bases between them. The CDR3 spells CASSLALQGTNEKLFF. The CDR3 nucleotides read TGCGCCAGCAGCTTGGCTTTACAGGGCACTAATGAAAAACTGTTTTTT.

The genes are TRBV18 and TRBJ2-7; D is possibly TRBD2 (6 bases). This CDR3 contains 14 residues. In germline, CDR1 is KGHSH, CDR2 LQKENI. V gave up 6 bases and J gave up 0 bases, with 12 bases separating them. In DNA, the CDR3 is TGTGCCAGCTCGCCCGGGGGAAGCTCCTACGAGCAGTACTTC. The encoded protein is CASSPGGSSYEQYF. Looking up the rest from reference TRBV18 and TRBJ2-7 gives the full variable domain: NAGVMQNPRHLVRRRGQEARLRCSPMKGHSHVYWYRQLPEEGLKFMVYLQKENIIDESGMPKERFSAEFPKEGPSILRIQQVVRGDSAAYFCASSPGGSSYEQYFGPGTRLTVT.

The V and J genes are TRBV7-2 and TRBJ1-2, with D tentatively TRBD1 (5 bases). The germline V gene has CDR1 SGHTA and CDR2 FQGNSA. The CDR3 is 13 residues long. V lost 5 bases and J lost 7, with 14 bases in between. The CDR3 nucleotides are TGTGCCAGCAGCCCGGACATCCTCCCTGGCTACACCTTC. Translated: CASSPDILPGYTF.

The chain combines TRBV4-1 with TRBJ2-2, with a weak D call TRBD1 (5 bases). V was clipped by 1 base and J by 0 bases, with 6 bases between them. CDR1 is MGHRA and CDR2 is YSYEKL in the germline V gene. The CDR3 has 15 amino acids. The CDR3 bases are TGCGCCAGCAGCCAAGCAGGGACGAACACCGGGGAGCTGTTTTTT. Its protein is CASSQAGTNTGELFF.

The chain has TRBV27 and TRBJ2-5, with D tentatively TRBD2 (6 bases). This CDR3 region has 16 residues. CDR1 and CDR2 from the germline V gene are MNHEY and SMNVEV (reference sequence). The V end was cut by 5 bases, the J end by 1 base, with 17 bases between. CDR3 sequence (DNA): TGTGCCAGCAGTCCTCAGCGGGCAGACCCCCAAGAGACCCAGTACTTC. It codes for CASSPQRADPQETQYF.

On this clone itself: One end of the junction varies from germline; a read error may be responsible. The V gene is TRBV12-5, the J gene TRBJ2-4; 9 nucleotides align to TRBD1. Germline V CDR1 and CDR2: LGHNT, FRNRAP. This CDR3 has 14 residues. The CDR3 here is CASGLGQGGNSQYF. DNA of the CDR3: TGTGCTAGTGGTCTGGGACAGGGAGGAAACAGTCAGTACTTC.

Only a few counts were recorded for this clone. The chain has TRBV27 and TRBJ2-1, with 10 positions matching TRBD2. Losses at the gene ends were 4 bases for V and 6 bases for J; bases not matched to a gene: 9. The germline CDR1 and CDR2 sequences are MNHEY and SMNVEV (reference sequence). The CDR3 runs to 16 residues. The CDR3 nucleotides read TGTGCCAGCAGTTCCCTCCTAGCGGGAGTCGTCAATGAGCAGTTCTTC. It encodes CASSSLLAGVVNEQFF.

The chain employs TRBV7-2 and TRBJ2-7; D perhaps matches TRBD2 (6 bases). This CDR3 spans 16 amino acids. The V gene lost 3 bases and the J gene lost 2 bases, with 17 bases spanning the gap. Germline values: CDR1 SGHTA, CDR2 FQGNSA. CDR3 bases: TGTGCCAGCAGCTTGGGCCGAGCAGGACTAACCTACGAGCAGTACTTC. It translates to CASSLGRAGLTYEQYF.

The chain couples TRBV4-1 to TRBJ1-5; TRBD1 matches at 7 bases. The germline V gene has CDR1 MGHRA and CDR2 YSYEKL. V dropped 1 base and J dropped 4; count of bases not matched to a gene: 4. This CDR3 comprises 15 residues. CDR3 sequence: CASSQGRDRNQPQHF. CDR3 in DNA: TGCGCCAGCAGCCAAGGCCGGGACAGAAATCAGCCCCAGCATTTT.